This entry features one T cell receptor (beta chain) sequence. The data stem from a study of T cells after yellow fever vaccination. About the study: For low cell numbers, libraries were made with SMART-Seq v4 Ultra Low Input.

TCRdb itself ran the 5' RACE reads through MiXCR, one entry per CDR3 protein. The data show about 180,000 distinct CDR3 sequences, about 6% seen once. V lost 8 bases to trimming and J lost 4 bases, with 11 bases between them. Germline loops: CDR1 SGHTA, CDR2 FQGNSA. The CDR3 is 12 residues long. The clonotype comes from a man between 18 and 29 years old who received the YFV17D yellow fever vaccine. The chain carries TRBV7-2 and TRBJ1-1; tentative D call: TRBD1 (5 bases). This sample comprised CD4+ T cells sorted from PBMCs, obtained on the day of the first yellow fever vaccination. CDR3 in amino acids: CASGGFATEAFF. Written as DNA, the CDR3 is TGTGCCAGCGGGGGGTTTGCCACTGAAGCTTTCTTT.